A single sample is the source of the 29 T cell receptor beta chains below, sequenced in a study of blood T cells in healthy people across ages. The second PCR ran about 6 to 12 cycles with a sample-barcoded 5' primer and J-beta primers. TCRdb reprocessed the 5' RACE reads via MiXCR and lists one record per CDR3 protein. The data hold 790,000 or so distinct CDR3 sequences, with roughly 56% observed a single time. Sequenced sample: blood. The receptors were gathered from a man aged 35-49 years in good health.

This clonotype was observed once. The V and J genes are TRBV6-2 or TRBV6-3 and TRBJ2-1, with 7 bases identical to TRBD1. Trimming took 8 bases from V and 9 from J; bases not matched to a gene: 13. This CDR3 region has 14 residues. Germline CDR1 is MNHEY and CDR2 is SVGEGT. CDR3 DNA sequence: TGTGCCAGCCTAGTAAGAGGACAGGCCGGTGAGCAGTTCTTC. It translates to CASLVRGQAGEQFF.

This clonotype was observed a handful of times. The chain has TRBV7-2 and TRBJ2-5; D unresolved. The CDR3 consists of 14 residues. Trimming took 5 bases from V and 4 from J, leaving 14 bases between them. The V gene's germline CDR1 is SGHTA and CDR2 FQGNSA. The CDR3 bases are TGTGCCAGCAGCCCCCAGGCTTTCAGAGAGACCCAGTACTTC. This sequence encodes CASSPQAFRETQYF.

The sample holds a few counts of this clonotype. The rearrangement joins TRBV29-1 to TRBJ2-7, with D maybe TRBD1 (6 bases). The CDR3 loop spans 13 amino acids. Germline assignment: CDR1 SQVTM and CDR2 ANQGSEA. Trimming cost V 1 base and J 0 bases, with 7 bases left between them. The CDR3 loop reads CSVEGQDSYEQYF. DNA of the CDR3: TGCAGCGTTGAAGGACAGGACTCCTACGAGCAGTACTTC.

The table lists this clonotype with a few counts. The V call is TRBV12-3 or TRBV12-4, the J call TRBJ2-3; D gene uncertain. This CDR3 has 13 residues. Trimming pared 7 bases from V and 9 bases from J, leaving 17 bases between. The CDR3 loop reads CASIQLRPGTQYF. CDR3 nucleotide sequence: TGTGCCAGCATCCAACTCCGTCCCGGGACGCAGTATTTT.

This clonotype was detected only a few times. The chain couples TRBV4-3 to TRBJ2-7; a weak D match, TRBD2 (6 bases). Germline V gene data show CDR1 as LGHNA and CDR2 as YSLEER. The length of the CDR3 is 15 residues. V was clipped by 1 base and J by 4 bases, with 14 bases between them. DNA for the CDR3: TGCGCCAGCAGCCAAGGGGTGACAGCGGGTTACGAGCAGTACTTC. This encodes CASSQGVTAGYEQYF.

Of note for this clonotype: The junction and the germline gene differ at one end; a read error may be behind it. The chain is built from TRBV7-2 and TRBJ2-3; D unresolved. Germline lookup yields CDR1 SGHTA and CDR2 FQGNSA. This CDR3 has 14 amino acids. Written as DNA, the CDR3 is TGTGCCAGCAGCTTATTTATCGGTCCAGATGCGCAGTATTTT. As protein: CASSLFIGPDAQYF.

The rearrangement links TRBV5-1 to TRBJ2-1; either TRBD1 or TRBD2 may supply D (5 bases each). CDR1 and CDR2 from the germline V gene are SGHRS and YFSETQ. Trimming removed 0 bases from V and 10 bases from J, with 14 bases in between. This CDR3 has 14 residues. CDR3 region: CASSLDVRDGEQFF. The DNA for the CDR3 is TGCGCCAGCAGCTTGGATGTTAGGGACGGCGAGCAGTTCTTC.

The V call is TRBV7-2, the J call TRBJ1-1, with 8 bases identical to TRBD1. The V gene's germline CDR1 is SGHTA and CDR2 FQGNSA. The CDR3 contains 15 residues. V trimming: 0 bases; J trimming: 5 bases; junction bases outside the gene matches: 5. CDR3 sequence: CASSLATGVATEAFF. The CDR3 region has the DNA TGTGCCAGCAGCTTAGCGACAGGGGTGGCGACTGAAGCTTTCTTT.

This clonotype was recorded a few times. The CDR3 region has the DNA TGTGCCAGCAGTTTATCTCCTGCAACTAATGAAAAACTGTTTTTT. Translating gives CASSLSPATNEKLFF. V gene TRBV28 combines with J gene TRBJ1-4; D not certain. The CDR3 sequence is 15 residues long. V lost 1 base to trimming and J lost 0 bases, with 6 bases between them. CDR1 is MDHEN, CDR2 SYDVKM, per germline.

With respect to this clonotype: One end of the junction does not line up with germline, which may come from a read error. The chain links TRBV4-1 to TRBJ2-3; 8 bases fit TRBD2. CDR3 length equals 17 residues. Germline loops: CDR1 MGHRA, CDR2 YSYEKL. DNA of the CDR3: TGCGCCAGCAGCCGCCGGGGACTAGTACCAGTATCAGATGCGCAGTATTTT. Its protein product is CASSRRGLVPVSDAQYF.

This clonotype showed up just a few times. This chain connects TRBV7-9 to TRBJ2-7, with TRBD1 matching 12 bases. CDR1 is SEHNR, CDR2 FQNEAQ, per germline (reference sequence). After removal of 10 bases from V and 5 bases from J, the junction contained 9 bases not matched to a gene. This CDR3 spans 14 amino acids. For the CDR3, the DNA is TGTGCCATAGGCGGGACAGGGGGCAACCACGAGCAGTACTTC. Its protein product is CAIGGTGGNHEQYF.

CDR3 in amino acids: CASRRPGEPRDQRTQYF. The CDR3 bases are TGTGCCAGCAGACGACCGGGGGAGCCCCGGGACCAGAGGACGCAGTATTTT. The chain is built from TRBV11-2 and TRBJ2-3; D might be TRBD2 (6 bases). CDR3 length: 17 residues. V was cut by 6 bases and J by 9 bases, with 28 bases left in between. Per germline, CDR1 SGHAT and CDR2 FQNNGV.

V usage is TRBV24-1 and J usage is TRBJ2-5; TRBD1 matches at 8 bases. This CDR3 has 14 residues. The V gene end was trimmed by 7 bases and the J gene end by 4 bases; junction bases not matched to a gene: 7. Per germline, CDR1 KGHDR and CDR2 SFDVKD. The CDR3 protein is CATRARDRPETQYF. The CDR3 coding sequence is TGTGCCACCAGGGCAAGGGACAGGCCAGAGACCCAGTACTTC.

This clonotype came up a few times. The CDR3 nucleotides read TGTGCCAGCAGGACACCGGGACAGGGGGCAGCCAACGTCCTGACTTTC. This sequence encodes CASRTPGQGAANVLTF. The genes are TRBV12-3 or TRBV12-4 and TRBJ2-6; 12 positions match TRBD1. The CDR3 is 16 residues long. The trim removed 6 bases at V and 7 bases at J, leaving 7 bases unmatched.

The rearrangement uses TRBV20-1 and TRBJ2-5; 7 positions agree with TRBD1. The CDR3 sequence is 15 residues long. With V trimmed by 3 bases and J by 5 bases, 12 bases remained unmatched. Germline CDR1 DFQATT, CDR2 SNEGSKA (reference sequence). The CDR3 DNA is TGCAGTGCTAGCCCAGTGACAGGGCGTCAGGAGACCCAGTACTTC. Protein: CSASPVTGRQETQYF.

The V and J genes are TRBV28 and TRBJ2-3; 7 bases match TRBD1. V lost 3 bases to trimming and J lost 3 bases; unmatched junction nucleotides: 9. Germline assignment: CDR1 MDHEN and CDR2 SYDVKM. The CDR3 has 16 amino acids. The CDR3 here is CASSFQPGQTTDTQYF. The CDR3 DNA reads TGTGCCAGCAGTTTCCAACCGGGACAGACTACAGATACGCAGTATTTT.

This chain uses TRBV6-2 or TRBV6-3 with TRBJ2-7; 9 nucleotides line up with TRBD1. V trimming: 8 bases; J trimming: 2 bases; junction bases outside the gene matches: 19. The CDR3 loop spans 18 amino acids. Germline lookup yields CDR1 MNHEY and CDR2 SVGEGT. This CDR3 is CASPPETMTGGIPYEQYF. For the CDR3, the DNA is TGTGCCAGCCCCCCGGAAACCATGACAGGGGGAATTCCCTACGAGCAGTACTTC.

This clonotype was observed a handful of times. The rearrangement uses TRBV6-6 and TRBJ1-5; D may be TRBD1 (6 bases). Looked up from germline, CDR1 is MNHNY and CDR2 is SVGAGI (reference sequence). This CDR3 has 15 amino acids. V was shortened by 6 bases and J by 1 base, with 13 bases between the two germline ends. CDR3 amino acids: CASSVGAWSNQPQHF. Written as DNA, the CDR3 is TGTGCCAGCAGCGTGGGGGCGTGGAGCAATCAGCCCCAGCATTTT.

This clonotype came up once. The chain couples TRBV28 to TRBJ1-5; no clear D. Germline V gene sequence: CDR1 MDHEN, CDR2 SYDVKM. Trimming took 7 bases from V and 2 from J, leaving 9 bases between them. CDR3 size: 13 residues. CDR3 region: CASKGPGNQPQHF. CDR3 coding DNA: TGTGCCAGCAAAGGGCCTGGCAATCAGCCCCAGCATTTT.

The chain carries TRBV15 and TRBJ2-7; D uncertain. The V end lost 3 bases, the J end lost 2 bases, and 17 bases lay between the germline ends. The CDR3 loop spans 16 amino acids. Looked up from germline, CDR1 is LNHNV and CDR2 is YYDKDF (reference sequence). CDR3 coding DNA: TGTGCCACCAGCAGGGTAAGGTCCCAGACCCCCTACGAGCAGTACTTC. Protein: CATSRVRSQTPYEQYF.

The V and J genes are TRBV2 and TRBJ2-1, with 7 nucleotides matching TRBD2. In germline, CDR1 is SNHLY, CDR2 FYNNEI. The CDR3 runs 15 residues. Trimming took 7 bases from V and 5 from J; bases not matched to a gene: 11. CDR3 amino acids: CASINGDYQNNEQFF. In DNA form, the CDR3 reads TGTGCCAGCATTAATGGGGACTACCAGAACAATGAGCAGTTCTTC.

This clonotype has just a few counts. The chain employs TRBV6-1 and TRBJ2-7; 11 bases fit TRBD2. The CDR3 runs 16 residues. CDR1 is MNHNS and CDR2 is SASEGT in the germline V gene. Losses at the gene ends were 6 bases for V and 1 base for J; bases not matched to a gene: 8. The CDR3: CASRLSLAGGSYEQYF. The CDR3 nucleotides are TGTGCCAGCAGATTAAGCTTAGCGGGAGGGTCCTACGAGCAGTACTTC.

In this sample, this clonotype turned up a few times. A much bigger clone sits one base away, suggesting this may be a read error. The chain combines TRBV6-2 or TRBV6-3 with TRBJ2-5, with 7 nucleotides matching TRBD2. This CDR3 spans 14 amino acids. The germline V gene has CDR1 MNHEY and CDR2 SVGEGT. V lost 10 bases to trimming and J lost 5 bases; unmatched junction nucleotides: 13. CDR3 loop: CATRLAGPGETQYF. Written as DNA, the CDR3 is TGTGCCACCCGACTAGCAGGCCCGGGGGAGACCCAGTACTTC.

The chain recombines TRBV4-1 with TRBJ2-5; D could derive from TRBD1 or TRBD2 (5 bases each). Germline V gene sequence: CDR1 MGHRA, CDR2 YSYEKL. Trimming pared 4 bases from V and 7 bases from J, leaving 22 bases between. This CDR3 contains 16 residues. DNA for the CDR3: TGCGCCAGCAGCCGAGAGACCGGGACGGCCAAAGGGACCCAGTACTTC. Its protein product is CASSRETGTAKGTQYF.

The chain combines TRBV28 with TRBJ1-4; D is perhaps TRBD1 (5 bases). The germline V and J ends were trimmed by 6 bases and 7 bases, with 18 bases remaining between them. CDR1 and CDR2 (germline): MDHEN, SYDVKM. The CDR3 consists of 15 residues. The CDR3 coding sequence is TGTGCCAGCAGGGGGCCGGGCGGAGGGACTGAAAAACTGTTTTTT. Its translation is CASRGPGGGTEKLFF.

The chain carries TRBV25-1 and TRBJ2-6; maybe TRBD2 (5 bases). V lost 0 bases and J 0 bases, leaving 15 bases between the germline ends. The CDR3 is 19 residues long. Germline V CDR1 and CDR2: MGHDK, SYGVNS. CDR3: CASSEYEGISHSGANVLTF. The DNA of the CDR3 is TGTGCCAGCAGTGAATATGAGGGCATTAGCCACTCTGGGGCCAACGTCCTGACTTTC. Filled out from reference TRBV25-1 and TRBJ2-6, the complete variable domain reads EADIYQTPRYLVIGTGKKITLECSQTMGHDKMYWYQQDPGMELHLIHYSYGVNSTEKGDLSSESTVSRIRTEHFPLTLESARPSHTSQYLCASSEYEGISHSGANVLTFGAGSRLTVL.

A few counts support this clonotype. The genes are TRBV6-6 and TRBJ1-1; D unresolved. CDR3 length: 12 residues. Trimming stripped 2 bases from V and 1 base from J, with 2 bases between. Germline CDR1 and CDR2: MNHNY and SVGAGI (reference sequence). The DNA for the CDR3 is TGTGCCAGCAGTTACCCGAACACTGAAGCTTTCTTT. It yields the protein CASSYPNTEAFF.

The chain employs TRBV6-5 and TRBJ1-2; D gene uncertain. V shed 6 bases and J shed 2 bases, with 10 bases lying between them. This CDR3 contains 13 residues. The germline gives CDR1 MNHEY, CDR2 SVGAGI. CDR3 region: CASRLLTNYGYTF. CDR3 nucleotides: TGTGCCAGCAGGCTACTGACGAACTATGGCTACACCTTC.

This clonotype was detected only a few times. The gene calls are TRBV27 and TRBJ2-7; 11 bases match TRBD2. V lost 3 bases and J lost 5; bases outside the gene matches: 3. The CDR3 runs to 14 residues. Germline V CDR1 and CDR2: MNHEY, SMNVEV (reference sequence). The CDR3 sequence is CASSFLAGGHEQYF. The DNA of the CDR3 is TGTGCCAGCAGTTTCCTAGCGGGAGGCCACGAGCAGTACTTC.